This entry lists 8 T cell receptor beta chains sequenced from one sample in a study of response to subunit inactivated influenza vaccine. TCRdb analysed the RT-PCR reads with MiXCR anew, one entry per CDR3 protein. Of some 300,000 distinct CDR3 sequences listed, 20% to 25% were seen once; the top ten hold 10%. The sample in question was PBMCs from blood, obtained 21 months after vaccination. The source is a man between 50 and 69 years old who received an inactivated influenza vaccine.

This clonotype was recorded at least ten times. The genes are TRBV6-5 and TRBJ1-4; D call uncertain. The CDR3 is made up of 14 amino acids. Germline CDR1 MNHEY, CDR2 SVGAGI. Trimming took off 6 bases at V and 3 bases at J, with 11 bases between the two ends. This CDR3 reads CASSYEFANEKLFF. CDR3 DNA sequence: TGTGCCAGCAGCTACGAGTTCGCTAATGAAAAACTGTTTTTT.

The table lists this clonotype with a few counts. Here the CDR3 reads CASRVAGAETQYF. CDR3 DNA sequence: TGTGCCAGCAGGGTAGCCGGAGCAGAGACCCAGTACTTC. The V call is TRBV25-1, the J call TRBJ2-5; D is unclear. This CDR3 is built from 13 residues. With 6 bases removed from V and 4 bases from J, the gap between germline ends came to 12 bases. CDR1 and CDR2 from the germline V gene are MGHDK and SYGVNS.

This clonotype was counted a few times. One end of the junction fails to match germline, which may point to a read error. The chain combines TRBV3-1 with TRBJ1-2; no definite D call. This CDR3 spans 11 amino acids. CDR1 is LGHDT and CDR2 is YNNKEL in the germline V gene (reference sequence). CDR3 DNA: TGTGCCAGCAGCCAGCTTACCGGGATAGAATTC. It translates to CASSQLTGIEF.

The V call is TRBV19, the J call TRBJ1-2; D may be TRBD1 (5 bases). Germline V lookup: CDR1 LNHDA, CDR2 SQIVND (reference sequence). The CDR3 is made up of 15 amino acids. The ends were cut back, 3 bases at V and 6 bases at J, with 17 bases in the middle. This chain's CDR3 is CASSIVGRVENGYTF. CDR3 bases: TGTGCCAGTAGTATCGTCGGCAGGGTGGAGAATGGCTACACCTTC.

Only a few counts were recorded for this clonotype. The V call is TRBV6-1, the J call TRBJ1-2; 7 nucleotides line up with TRBD1. Germline CDR1 MNHNS, CDR2 SASEGT. The CDR3 has 17 residues. V was pared by 6 bases and J by 4 bases, with 17 bases of the junction left unmatched. The CDR3 nucleotides are TGTGCCAGCAGCCGAGTAACAGGGGCGGGTCGCTCCTATGGCTACACCTTC. This gives the protein CASSRVTGAGRSYGYTF.

The V gene is TRBV5-1, the J gene TRBJ2-1; 7 nucleotides line up with TRBD1. This CDR3 has 15 residues. The germline V gene has CDR1 SGHRS and CDR2 YFSETQ. Trimming cost V 7 bases and J 1 base; bases outside gene matches: 8. CDR3 DNA sequence: TGCGCCAGCGGGCCTGACAGGGTGTCCTACAATGAGCAGTTCTTC. The encoded protein is CASGPDRVSYNEQFF.

This clonotype was detected only a few times. The rearrangement joins TRBV11-2 to TRBJ1-1; 7 bases match TRBD1. V lost 3 bases to trimming and J lost 4 bases; unmatched junction nucleotides: 2. This CDR3 is 13 amino acids long. Germline loops: CDR1 SGHAT, CDR2 FQNNGV. CDR3 nucleotide sequence: TGTGCCAGCAGCTTGTGGACAGGCACTGAAGCTTTCTTT. It encodes CASSLWTGTEAFF.

This sequence joins TRBV5-4 and TRBJ2-3; possible D gene TRBD2, 6 bases. V lost 4 bases, J lost 5 bases, and 17 bases lay in between. The germline V gene encodes CDR1 SGHNT and CDR2 YYREEE (reference sequence). CDR3 length: 15 amino acids. CDR3 protein: CASSARRSAGDTQYF. The DNA of the CDR3 is TGTGCCAGCAGCGCCCGACGTTCAGCGGGAGATACGCAGTATTTT.